Listed below are T cell receptor beta chains from one sample, sequenced in a study of shared clonotypes between healthy human individuals. Measured with immunoSEQ multiplex PCR; TCRdb has only the in-frame clones, and not every one. The table has around 440,000 clones, roughly four fifths seen once; the top ten hold approximately 12%. Sequencing was done on a sample of PBMCs. These receptors were taken from a woman aged 40 to 49 in good health. Some clones in this sample may be carry-over from other donors' samples. CDR3s leave out the opening cysteine and the closing phenylalanine or tryptophan.

V gene,J gene,CDR3 protein
TRBV5-1,TRBJ2-7,ASSLALADHEQY
TRBV6-1,TRBJ1-1,ASRTGTPNTEAF
TRBV5-4,TRBJ2-7,ASGNGVGASYEQY
TRBV27,TRBJ2-7,ASSPGKTSWGSYEQY
TRBV9,TRBJ2-5,ASSPRPQETQY
TRBV28,TRBJ2-7,ASRPAGTPEQY
TRBV7-6,TRBJ2-2,ASSLESGANTGELF
TRBV7-2,TRBJ1-2,ASSLGQGMIGYT
TRBV29-1,TRBJ1-1,SVETGWNTEAF
TRBV27,TRBJ2-7,ASSSWTGLTYEQY
TRBV9,TRBJ2-5,ASSVSTGSHETQY
TRBV28,TRBJ1-2,ASSLRDSHTGYT
TRBV13,TRBJ2-2,ASSPRGWRLRNTGELF
TRBV10-3,TRBJ1-1,AIRSQADTEAF
TRBV30,TRBJ1-4,AWSQDRLKRGTNEKLF
TRBV20-1,TRBJ1-2,SAGDSSYT
TRBV5-1,TRBJ2-3,ASSLQFTDTQY
TRBV29-1,TRBJ2-1,NRYREGSGRFNEQF
TRBV15,TRBJ1-3,ATSRDRGMSGNTIY
TRBV7-9,TRBJ2-5,ASSFLETQY
TRBV30,TRBJ2-5,AWSKPSRGQETQY
TRBV28,TRBJ2-5,ASSFSPGGSVWEQY
TRBV6-6,TRBJ1-2,ASSPGGGLGYT
TRBV6-5,TRBJ2-5,ASSYILGAPGEQY
TRBV2,TRBJ2-2,ASRRDRVNTGELF
TRBV5-1,TRBJ2-7,ASSSAYEQY
TRBV27,TRBJ2-7,ASPLRGTKYSYEQY
TRBV19,TRBJ1-1,ASSFQGYPTEAF